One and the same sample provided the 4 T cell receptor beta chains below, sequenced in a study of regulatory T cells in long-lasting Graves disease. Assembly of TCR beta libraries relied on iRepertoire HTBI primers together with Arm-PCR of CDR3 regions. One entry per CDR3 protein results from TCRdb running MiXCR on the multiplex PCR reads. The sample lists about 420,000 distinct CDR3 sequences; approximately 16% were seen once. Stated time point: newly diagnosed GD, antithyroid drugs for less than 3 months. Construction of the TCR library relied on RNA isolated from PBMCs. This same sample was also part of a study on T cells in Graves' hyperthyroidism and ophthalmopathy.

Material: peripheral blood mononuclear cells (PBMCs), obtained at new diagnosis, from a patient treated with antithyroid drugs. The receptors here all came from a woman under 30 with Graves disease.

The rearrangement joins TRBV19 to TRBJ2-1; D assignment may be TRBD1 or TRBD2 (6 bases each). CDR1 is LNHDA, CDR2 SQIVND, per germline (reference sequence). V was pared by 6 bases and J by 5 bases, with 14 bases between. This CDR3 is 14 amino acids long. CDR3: CASRGGPRNNEQFF. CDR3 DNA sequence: TGTGCCAGTAGAGGGGGGCCGAGAAACAATGAGCAGTTCTTC.

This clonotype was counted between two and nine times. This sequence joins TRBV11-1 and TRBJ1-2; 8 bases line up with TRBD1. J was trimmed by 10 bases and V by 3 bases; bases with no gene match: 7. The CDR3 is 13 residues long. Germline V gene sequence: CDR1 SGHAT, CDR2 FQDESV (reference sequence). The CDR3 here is CASSFGQGSPYTF. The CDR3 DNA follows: TGTGCCAGCAGCTTCGGACAGGGCAGCCCCTACACCTTC. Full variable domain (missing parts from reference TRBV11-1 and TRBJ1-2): EAEVAQSPRYKITEKSQAVAFWCDPISGHATLYWYRQILGQGPELLVQFQDESVVDDSQLPKDRFSAERLKGVDSTLKIQPAELGDSAMYLCASSFGQGSPYTFGSGTRLTVV.

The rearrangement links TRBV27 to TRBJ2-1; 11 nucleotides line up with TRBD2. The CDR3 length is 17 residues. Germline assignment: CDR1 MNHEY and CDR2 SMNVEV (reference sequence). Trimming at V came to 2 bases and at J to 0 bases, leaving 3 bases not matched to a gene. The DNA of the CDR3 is TGTGCCAGCAGTTTACTAGCGGGAGGTGACTCCTACAATGAGCAGTTCTTC. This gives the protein CASSLLAGGDSYNEQFF.

The CDR3 spells CSVEGGGGLSYNEQFF. In nucleotides, the CDR3 is TGCAGCGTTGAAGGAGGGGGCGGATTATCCTACAATGAGCAGTTCTTC. The chain employs TRBV29-1 and TRBJ2-1, with 7 bases aligning to TRBD1. The CDR3 covers 16 residues. With V trimmed by 1 base and J by 1 base, 7 bases remained unmatched. Germline V gene lookup returns CDR1 SQVTM and CDR2 ANQGSEA.